Sequencing of this T cell receptor beta chain was carried out in a study of PD-L1 blockade in urothelial cancer. On the study more broadly: Bladder-origin urothelial cancer in males covered about 90% of the 29 patients. The patients had undergone anywhere from 0 to 3 prior chemotherapy regimens.

Sequencing was performed with immunoSEQ multiplex PCR; in TCRdb, only in-frame clones are kept and a portion is missing. The sample records roughly 50,000 clones, 80% to 90% being singletons. Time point here: peripheral blood 6 weeks after treatment start. Patients in the study were battling locally advanced or metastatic urothelial carcinoma. This specimen was PBMCs, taken around atezolizumab (anti-PD-L1) treatment. The receptor was isolated from an older man with urothelial cancer.

The CDR3 DNA follows: TGTGCCAGCAGTGGAAGCCGGAATTCACCCCTCCACTTT. The encoded protein is CASSGSRNSPLHF. J is TRBJ1-6 and V is TRBV2, with no clear D. The V end was cut by 4 bases, the J end by 7 bases, with 8 bases between. Germline V gives CDR1 SNHLY, CDR2 FYNNEI. The CDR3 has 13 residues. Using reference TRBV2 and TRBJ1-6 for the parts outside the CDR3, the full variable domain is EPEVTQTPSHQVTQMGQEVILRCVPISNHLYFYWYRQILGQKVEFLVSFYNNEISEKSEIFDDQFSVERPDGSNFTLKIRSTKLEDSAMYFCASSGSRNSPLHFGNGTRLTVT.